This TCR beta chain was retrieved from a study of blood T cell repertoires in COVID-19. About the study: Both acute and convalescent COVID-19 samples were obtained from the United States, Italy and Spain. PBMCs, B-cell-depleted T cells, or T cells provided the cDNA or gDNA that made up the material.

The CDR3 loop spans 16 amino acids. Germline-derived CDR1 and CDR2 are SGHRS and YFSETQ. V dropped 1 base and J dropped 3 bases, with 14 bases sitting between them. Some clones are missing from TCRdb's copy, which holds only in-frame ones; the method was immunoSEQ multiplex PCR. The sample yields 270,000 or so clones, roughly 85% seen once. The chain has TRBV5-1 and TRBJ2-4; D ambiguous. The sequenced material came from peripheral blood. The sequence came from a young woman with acute or convalescent COVID-19. The CDR3 DNA follows: TGCGCCAGCAGCTTGTTGGCAGGCTCTGACAAAAACATTCAGTACTTC. This gives the protein CASSLLAGSDKNIQYF.